The 17 T cell receptor beta chains reported below all come from one sample, sequenced in a study of CD8 T cells in ankylosing spondylitis. TCRdb re-analysed the 5' RACE reads in MiXCR, keeping a single row per CDR3 protein. Here the sample spans roughly 130,000 distinct CDR3 sequences, approximately 15% being singletons. Sequenced: blood, either unsorted or a sorted T cell fraction (not recorded which). The source is a female donor with ankylosing spondylitis or in good health (not recorded which).

The chain employs TRBV3-1 and TRBJ2-1, with TRBD2 matching 8 bases. The CDR3 runs 15 residues. The germline V gene encodes CDR1 LGHDT and CDR2 YNNKEL (reference sequence). Unmatched junction bases numbered 3, after V lost 1 base and J lost 4 bases. CDR3 in amino acids: CASSQAGGRYNEQFF. The CDR3 DNA reads TGTGCCAGCAGCCAAGCTGGCGGGAGGTACAATGAGCAGTTCTTC.

V and J are TRBV3-1 and TRBJ2-2; D may be TRBD1 (5 bases). Trimming cost V 1 base and J 6 bases, with 9 bases left between them. The CDR3 contains 14 residues. Germline V gene sequence: CDR1 LGHDT, CDR2 YNNKEL (reference sequence). CDR3 nucleotide sequence: TGTGCCAGCAGCCAAGGTTCAGGGCCCGGGGAGCTGTTTTTT. This translates into CASSQGSGPGELFF.

This clonotype has only a few counts. V usage is TRBV7-9 and J usage is TRBJ2-1; D is uncertain. V lost 1 base, J lost 9 bases, and 10 bases lay in between. The CDR3 consists of 13 residues. Germline-derived CDR1 and CDR2 are SEHNR and FQNEAQ (reference sequence). As DNA, the CDR3 is TGTGCCAGCAGCTTAGTAGGGTTAAGTGAGCAGTTCTTC. Its protein is CASSLVGLSEQFF.

Ten or more counts support this clonotype. V gene TRBV12-3 or TRBV12-4 combines with J gene TRBJ1-4; D gene ambiguous. The CDR3 length is 15 residues. The V and J ends lost 4 bases and 8 bases respectively, with 17 bases between them. Here the CDR3 reads CASSSKSEVREKLFF. The CDR3 coding sequence is TGTGCCAGCAGTTCGAAGAGTGAGGTTAGGGAAAAACTGTTTTTT.

The chain combines TRBV29-1 with TRBJ2-4; D remains ambiguous. Germline loops: CDR1 SQVTM, CDR2 ANQGSEA. V lost 4 bases to trimming and J lost 8 bases, with 21 bases between them. The CDR3 runs to 15 residues. DNA of the CDR3: TGCAGCGTTGGGGTGGCCTCGGCTGTTAAGTACATTCAGTACTTC. Translating it yields CSVGVASAVKYIQYF.

The chain carries TRBV2 and TRBJ1-5; no clear D. CDR3 length: 15 residues. CDR1 and CDR2 from the germline V gene are SNHLY and FYNNEI. Trimming stripped 6 bases from V and 6 bases from J, with 18 bases between. The CDR3 DNA reads TGTGCCAGCAGGATCGGGCCCCCACTGCCTCAGCCCCAGCATTTT. It codes for CASRIGPPLPQPQHF.

This clonotype came up many times. The V and J genes are TRBV7-2 and TRBJ2-7; D remains unclear. Trimming left V 6 bases short and J 6 bases short, with 18 bases between. The CDR3 extends over 14 amino acids. Germline CDR1 and CDR2: SGHTA and FQGNSA. CDR3 in amino acids: CASRGPGAVTEQYF. CDR3 sequence (DNA): TGTGCCAGCAGGGGTCCCGGAGCTGTAACCGAGCAGTACTTC.

This clonotype was observed many times. J is TRBJ2-5 and V is TRBV6-2 or TRBV6-3, with D hard to call. With 3 bases removed from V and 3 bases from J, the gap between germline ends came to 14 bases. CDR1 is MNHEY and CDR2 is SVGEGT in the germline V gene. The CDR3 contains 15 residues. The CDR3 sequence: CASSYLTSGKETQYF. Here the CDR3 DNA reads TGTGCCAGCAGTTATTTGACATCCGGAAAAGAGACCCAGTACTTC.

This clonotype was detected only a few times. The chain carries TRBV7-2 and TRBJ2-1; 7 positions agree with TRBD2. The CDR3 length is 15 residues. V trimming: 4 bases; J trimming: 4 bases; junction bases outside the gene matches: 7. Germline-derived CDR1 and CDR2 are SGHTA and FQGNSA. As DNA, the CDR3 is TGTGCCAGCAGCTCCCTAGCGGCCATTTACAATGAGCAGTTCTTC. Protein: CASSSLAAIYNEQFF.

V and J are TRBV12-3 or TRBV12-4 and TRBJ2-3; TRBD1 or TRBD2 may be the D gene (5 bases each). V gave up 3 bases and J gave up 3 bases, with 10 bases separating them. The length of the CDR3 is 14 residues. The CDR3, as DNA: TGTGCCAGCAGTTTCGCGAGGGGAACAGATACGCAGTATTTT. Translating gives CASSFARGTDTQYF.

The chain employs TRBV20-1 and TRBJ2-1, with 9 bases identical to TRBD2. CDR1 DFQATT and CDR2 SNEGSKA come from the germline V gene (reference sequence). The CDR3 is 15 amino acids. In nucleotides, the CDR3 is TGCAGCGCGAAGACTAGCGGTGAGCTGGGCAATGAGCAGTTCTTC. This sequence encodes CSAKTSGELGNEQFF.

This clonotype was counted only a few times. A much more abundant neighbour one base away suggests this may be a read error. The chain joins TRBV14 to TRBJ1-1; a possible D gene is TRBD1 (5 bases). Germline V lookup: CDR1 SGHDN, CDR2 FVKESK. The CDR3 runs 11 residues. V lost 3 bases and J lost 10, with 9 bases in between. CDR3 sequence: CASSHGQGAFF. The CDR3 nucleotides read TGTGCCAGCAGCCATGGACAAGGAGCTTTCTTT. Full variable domain (missing parts from reference TRBV14 and TRBJ1-1): EAGVTQFPSHSVIEKGQTVTLRCDPISGHDNLYWYRRVMGKEIKFLLHFVKESKQDESGMPNNRFLAERTGGTYSTLKVQPAELEDSGVYFCASSHGQGAFFGQGTRLTVV.

The CDR3 here is CASSLAGVQPQHF. In DNA form, the CDR3 reads TGTGCCAGCAGTTTAGCAGGGGTCCAGCCCCAGCATTTT. The V call is TRBV12-3 or TRBV12-4, the J call TRBJ1-5; D is perhaps TRBD1 (5 bases). The CDR3 extends over 13 amino acids. V was cut by 0 bases and J by 7 bases, with 7 bases left in between.

In its sample, this clonotype was seen many times. The chain recombines TRBV20-1 with TRBJ2-7; no clear D. Trimming shortened V by 0 bases and J by 0 bases, and 9 bases separated the two germline ends. This CDR3 has 14 amino acids. Germline V CDR1 and CDR2: DFQATT, SNEGSKA (reference sequence). CDR3 residues: CSARDPSGSYEQYF. CDR3 in DNA: TGCAGTGCTAGAGATCCCTCCGGCTCCTACGAGCAGTACTTC.

This clonotype has at least ten counts. The rearrangement joins TRBV20-1 to TRBJ1-1; D might be TRBD1 (6 bases). The germline V gene has CDR1 DFQATT and CDR2 SNEGSKA (reference sequence). There are 15 residues in the CDR3. V lost 0 bases and J lost 7, with 18 bases in between. The CDR3 coding sequence is TGCAGTGCTAGAGATGGGGATAGGGGGTCTCTTGAAGCTTTCTTT. This translates into CSARDGDRGSLEAFF.

The sample holds many counts of this clonotype. The rearrangement uses TRBV12-3 or TRBV12-4 and TRBJ2-1; TRBD2 agrees at 9 bases. Losses at the gene ends were 10 bases for V and 7 bases for J; bases not matched to a gene: 14. CDR3 size: 15 residues. CDR3 sequence (DNA): TGTGCCATCCCGACCGCGGGAGGGCCTAGGAATGAGCAGTTCTTC. Translating gives CAIPTAGGPRNEQFF.

V and J are TRBV5-1 and TRBJ2-3; the D is unclear. In germline, CDR1 is SGHRS, CDR2 YFSETQ. This CDR3 comprises 14 residues. Trimming shortened V by 0 bases and J by 10 bases, and 15 bases separated the two germline ends. The CDR3 loop reads CASSLELEWKPQYF. The DNA for the CDR3 is TGCGCCAGCAGCTTGGAATTAGAATGGAAGCCGCAGTATTTT.